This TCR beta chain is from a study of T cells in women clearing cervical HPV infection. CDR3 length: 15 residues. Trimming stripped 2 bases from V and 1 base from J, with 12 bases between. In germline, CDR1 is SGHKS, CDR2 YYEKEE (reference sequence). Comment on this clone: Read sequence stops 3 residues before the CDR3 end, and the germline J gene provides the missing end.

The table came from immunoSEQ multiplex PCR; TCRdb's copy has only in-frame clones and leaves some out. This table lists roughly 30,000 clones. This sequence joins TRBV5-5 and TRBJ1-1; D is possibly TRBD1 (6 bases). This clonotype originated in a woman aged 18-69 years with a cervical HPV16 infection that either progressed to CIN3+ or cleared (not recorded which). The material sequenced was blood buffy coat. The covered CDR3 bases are TGTGCCAGCAGCTTTTACAGGGTGGGGAACACTGAA. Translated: CASSFYRVGNTE. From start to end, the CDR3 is CASSFYRVGNTEAFF.